This is a list of T cell receptor beta chains from one sample in a study of blood T cell repertoires in COVID-19. Using immunoSEQ multiplex PCR, the repertoire was profiled, and TCRdb retains in-frame clones only, with some absent. The repertoire includes approximately 150,000 clones, roughly 90% of them detected once, and around 1.6% sits in the top ten. Source material: peripheral blood. The receptor source for this set is a woman between 45 and 60 years old with acute or convalescent COVID-19. Both conserved end residues are part of each CDR3. A D gene is named only where the DNA matches it firmly. Only some rows state a clone size, as once, few, many or a class for expanded clones.

clone size,D gene,V gene,J gene,CDR3 protein,CDR3 DNA
.,.,TRBV6-5,TRBJ1-2,CASSYSSDSYGYTF,TGTGCCAGCAGTTACTCGAGCGACAGCTATGGCTACACCTTC
once,.,TRBV13,TRBJ2-7,CASSLGRRGGYEQYF,TGTGCCAGCAGCTTAGGACGAAGGGGTGGTTACGAGCAGTACTTC
.,.,TRBV9,TRBJ1-2,CASSQLTNYGYTF,TGTGCCAGCAGCCAACTCACTAACTATGGCTACACCTTC
few,TRBD1,TRBV7-9,TRBJ1-2,CASSLARQGAFGYTF,TGTGCCAGCAGCTTAGCTCGCCAGGGGGCGTTTGGCTACACCTTC
.,TRBD2,TRBV5-4,TRBJ2-3,CASSLEGGGPTDTQYF,TGTGCCAGCAGCTTGGAGGGCGGGGGGCCCACAGATACGCAGTATTTT
.,TRBD2,TRBV11-2,TRBJ2-5,CASSLGSLAGETQYF,TGTGCCAGCAGCTTAGGCTCACTAGCGGGAGAGACCCAGTACTTC
few,TRBD1,TRBV9,TRBJ1-2,CASSAPAVGQGEFYGYTF,TGTGCCAGCAGCGCCCCTGCTGTGGGACAGGGGGAATTTTATGGCTACACCTTC
.,TRBD1,TRBV29-1,TRBJ1-3,CSITTGANTIYF,TGCAGCATTACCACAGGGGCCAACACCATATATTTT
.,.,TRBV7-9,TRBJ1-5,CASSSGLSGQPQHF,TGTGCCAGCAGCTCTGGACTTTCAGGTCAGCCCCAGCATTTT
.,.,TRBV7-6,TRBJ2-2,CASSLEGHTGTGELFF,TGTGCCAGCAGCTTAGAGGGACACACGGGGACCGGGGAGCTGTTTTTT
.,TRBD1,TRBV7-8,TRBJ1-2,CASSFDRVDYGYTF,TGTGCCAGCAGCTTCGACAGGGTAGACTATGGCTACACCTTC
.,.,TRBV3-1/TRBV3-2,TRBJ1-2,CASSPGGRNYGYTF,TGTGCCAGCAGCCCGGGAGGGAGAAACTATGGCTACACCTTC
.,.,TRBV20-1,TRBJ1-2,CSASDSYGYTF,TGCAGTGCTTCGGACAGCTATGGCTACACCTTC
.,TRBD2,TRBV7-9,TRBJ2-5,CASSFASGGQETQYF,TGTGCCAGCAGCTTTGCTAGCGGCGGCCAAGAGACCCAGTACTTC